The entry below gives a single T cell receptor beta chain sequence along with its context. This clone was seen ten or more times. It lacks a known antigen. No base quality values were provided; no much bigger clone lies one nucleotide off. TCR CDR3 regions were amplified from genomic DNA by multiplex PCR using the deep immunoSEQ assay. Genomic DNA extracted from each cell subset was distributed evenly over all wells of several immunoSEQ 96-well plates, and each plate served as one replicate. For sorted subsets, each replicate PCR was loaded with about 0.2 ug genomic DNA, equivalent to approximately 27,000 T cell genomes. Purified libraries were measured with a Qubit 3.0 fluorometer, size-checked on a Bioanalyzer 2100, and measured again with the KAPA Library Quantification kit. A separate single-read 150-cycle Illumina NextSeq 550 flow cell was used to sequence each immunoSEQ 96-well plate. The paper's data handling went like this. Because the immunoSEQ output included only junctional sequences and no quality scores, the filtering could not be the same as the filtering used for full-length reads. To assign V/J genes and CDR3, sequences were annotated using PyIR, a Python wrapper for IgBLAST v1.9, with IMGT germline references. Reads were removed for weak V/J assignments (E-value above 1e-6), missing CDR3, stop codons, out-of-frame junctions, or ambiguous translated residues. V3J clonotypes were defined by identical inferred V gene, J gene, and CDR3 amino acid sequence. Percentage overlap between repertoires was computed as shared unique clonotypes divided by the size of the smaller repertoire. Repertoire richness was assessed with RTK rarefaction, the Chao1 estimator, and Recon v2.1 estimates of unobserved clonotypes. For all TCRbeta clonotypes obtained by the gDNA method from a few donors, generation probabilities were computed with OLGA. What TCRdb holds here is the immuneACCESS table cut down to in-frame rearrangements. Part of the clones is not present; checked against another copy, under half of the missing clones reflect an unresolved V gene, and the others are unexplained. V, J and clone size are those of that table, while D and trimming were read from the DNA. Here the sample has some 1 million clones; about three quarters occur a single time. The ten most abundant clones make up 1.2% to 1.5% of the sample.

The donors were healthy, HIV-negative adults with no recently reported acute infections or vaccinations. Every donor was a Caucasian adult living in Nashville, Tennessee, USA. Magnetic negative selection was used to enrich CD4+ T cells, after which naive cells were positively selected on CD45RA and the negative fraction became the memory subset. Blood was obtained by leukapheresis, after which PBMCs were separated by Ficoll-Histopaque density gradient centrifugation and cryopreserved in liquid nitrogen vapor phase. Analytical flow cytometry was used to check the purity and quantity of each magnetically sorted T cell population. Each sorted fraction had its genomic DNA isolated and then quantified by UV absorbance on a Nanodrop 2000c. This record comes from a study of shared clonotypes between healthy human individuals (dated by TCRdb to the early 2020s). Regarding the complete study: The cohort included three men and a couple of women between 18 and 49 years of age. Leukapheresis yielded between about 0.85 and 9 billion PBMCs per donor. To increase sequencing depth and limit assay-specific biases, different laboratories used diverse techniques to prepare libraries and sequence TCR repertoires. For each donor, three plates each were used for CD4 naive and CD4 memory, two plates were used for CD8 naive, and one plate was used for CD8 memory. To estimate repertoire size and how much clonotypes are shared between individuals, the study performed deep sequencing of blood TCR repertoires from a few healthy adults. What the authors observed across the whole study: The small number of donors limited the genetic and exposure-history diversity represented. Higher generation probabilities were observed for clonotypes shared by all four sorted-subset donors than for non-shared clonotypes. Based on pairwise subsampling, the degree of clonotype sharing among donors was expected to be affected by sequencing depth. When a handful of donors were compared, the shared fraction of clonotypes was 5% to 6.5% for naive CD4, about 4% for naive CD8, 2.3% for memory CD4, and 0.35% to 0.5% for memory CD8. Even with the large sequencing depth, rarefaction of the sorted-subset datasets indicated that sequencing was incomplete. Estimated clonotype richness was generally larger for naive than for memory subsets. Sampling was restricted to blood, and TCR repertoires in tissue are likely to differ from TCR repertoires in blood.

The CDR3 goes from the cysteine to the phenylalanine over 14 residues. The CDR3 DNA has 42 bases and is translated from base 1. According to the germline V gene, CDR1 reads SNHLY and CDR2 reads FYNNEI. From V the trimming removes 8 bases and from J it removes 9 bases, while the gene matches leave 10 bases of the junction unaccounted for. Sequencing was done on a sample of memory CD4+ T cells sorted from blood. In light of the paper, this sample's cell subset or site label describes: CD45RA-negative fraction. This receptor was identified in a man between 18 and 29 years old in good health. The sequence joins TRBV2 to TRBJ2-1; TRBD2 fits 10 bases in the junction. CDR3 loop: CASVLAGVLGEQFF. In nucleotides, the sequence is TGTGCCAGCGTCCTAGCGGGGGTCCTTGGTGAGCAGTTCTTC.